This TCR beta chain appears in the sequencing data of a study of blood T cell repertoires in COVID-19. Study at large: Spain, Italy and the United States supplied samples that represented acute and convalescent COVID-19.

Produced via immunoSEQ multiplex PCR; TCRdb's table is partial and in-frame only. The sample lists approximately 150,000 clones, around 77% occurring once. CDR1 and CDR2 (germline): SGHRS, YFSETQ. J was trimmed by 2 bases and V by 4 bases; bases with no gene match: 11. The length of the CDR3 is 17 residues. This sequence joins TRBV5-1 and TRBJ2-7, with 11 nucleotides matching TRBD2. What was sequenced was peripheral blood. The receptor was derived from a man aged 45-65 years with active or convalescent COVID-19. The CDR3: CASSGVSTSGNTYEQYF. The CDR3 bases are TGCGCCAGCAGCGGAGTATCGACTAGCGGGAACACCTACGAGCAGTACTTC.